The 32 T cell receptor beta chains presented below share a single source sample, sequenced in a study of blood T cell repertoires in COVID-19. Clones were sequenced by immunoSEQ multiplex PCR, and TCRdb holds only the in-frame ones, with some missing. The sample records 110,000 to 150,000 clones, over 70% being singletons. The sample taken for sequencing was peripheral blood. All receptors come from a man between 50 and 59 years old with active or convalescent COVID-19.

The chain has TRBV6-5 and TRBJ1-1; 10 nucleotides agree with TRBD1. This CDR3 has 15 amino acids. CDR1 is MNHEY, CDR2 SVGAGI, per germline. J lost 1 base, V lost 7 bases, and 6 bases had no gene match. CDR3 residues: CASNTRQGANTEAFF. CDR3 DNA sequence: TGTGCCAGCAACACCAGACAGGGGGCGAACACTGAAGCTTTCTTT.

This clone was seen only once. The chain combines TRBV11-2 with TRBJ1-1; D remains unclear. This CDR3 region has 14 residues. The V and J ends lost 3 bases and 0 bases respectively, with 8 bases between them. The germline V gene encodes CDR1 SGHAT and CDR2 FQNNGV. CDR3: CASSFPQMNTEAFF. Written as DNA, the CDR3 is TGTGCCAGCAGCTTCCCACAGATGAACACTGAAGCTTTCTTT.

V is TRBV5-4 and J is TRBJ2-1; D remains ambiguous. The CDR3 is 13 amino acids. The germline gives CDR1 SGHNT, CDR2 YYREEE (reference sequence). V lost 0 bases and J 2 bases, leaving 3 bases between the germline ends. CDR3: CASSLDTYNEQFF. The CDR3 nucleotides read TGTGCCAGCAGCTTGGACACCTACAATGAGCAGTTCTTC.

This chain connects TRBV3-1 (or the pseudogene TRBV3-2) to TRBJ2-7, with 11 bases fitting TRBD2. The germline V gene has CDR1 LGHDT and CDR2 YNNKEL (reference sequence). The trim removed 4 bases at V and 7 bases at J, leaving 15 bases unmatched. The CDR3 consists of 17 residues. The CDR3 DNA reads TGTGCCAGCAGCCTGGGTTTTATAGCGGGAGGGCGGGGGGAGCAGTACTTC. Translation gives CASSLGFIAGGRGEQYF.

This clone was observed a handful of times. This sequence joins TRBV18 and TRBJ1-2, with 10 bases matching TRBD1. The CDR3 is 15 residues long. V trimming: 3 bases; J trimming: 5 bases; junction bases outside the gene matches: 6. The V gene's germline CDR1 is KGHSH and CDR2 LQKENI. The CDR3, as DNA: TGTGCCAGCTCACCCCCCGGGACAGGGGTGTATGGCTACACCTTC. The encoded protein is CASSPPGTGVYGYTF.

This clone was observed a handful of times. The chain joins TRBV11-2 to TRBJ2-7, with 11 bases that match TRBD2. Germline lookup yields CDR1 SGHAT and CDR2 FQNNGV. V lost 4 bases to trimming and J lost 5 bases; unmatched junction nucleotides: 4. CDR3 length: 14 amino acids. This chain's CDR3 is CASSSTSGSHEQYF. The CDR3 DNA is TGTGCCAGCAGCTCTACTAGCGGGAGCCACGAGCAGTACTTC.

This clone was seen repeatedly, ten times or more. V usage is TRBV29-1 and J usage is TRBJ2-5, with a possible D match to TRBD1 (5 bases). Trimming cost V 2 bases and J 4 bases, with 14 bases left between them. The CDR3 totals 14 residues. The V gene's germline CDR1 is SQVTM and CDR2 ANQGSEA. The CDR3 DNA is TGCAGCGTTGAAAGGGCGCCAACAGGAGAGACCCAGTACTTC. Protein sequence: CSVERAPTGETQYF.

The chain's CDR3 is CASILVQEGTEAFF. The CDR3 DNA is TGTGCCAGCATCCTCGTACAGGAGGGCACTGAAGCTTTCTTT. The chain is built from TRBV2 and TRBJ1-1; TRBD1 is a possible D gene (5 bases). V was cut by 7 bases and J by 4 bases, with 16 bases left in between. The germline V gene has CDR1 SNHLY and CDR2 FYNNEI. This CDR3 is built from 14 residues.

The rearrangement links TRBV27 to TRBJ1-2; maybe TRBD1 (6 bases). The CDR3 has 11 residues. Germline CDR1 is MNHEY and CDR2 is SMNVEV (reference sequence). V was trimmed by 11 bases and J by 6 bases, leaving 13 bases between them. The CDR3: CAPRGLDGYTF. As DNA, the CDR3 is TGTGCCCCGCGGGGGCTGGATGGCTACACCTTC.

The genes are TRBV27 and TRBJ2-1; possible D gene TRBD2, 6 bases. Trimming took 6 bases from V and 4 from J, leaving 19 bases between them. CDR1 and CDR2 (germline): MNHEY, SMNVEV (reference sequence). This CDR3 has 16 amino acids. In DNA, the CDR3 is TGTGCCAGCAGATCCCCAAAGGGACTTTCTTACAATGAGCAGTTCTTC. It translates to CASRSPKGLSYNEQFF.

V gene TRBV4-2 combines with J gene TRBJ1-5; perhaps TRBD1 as D (5 bases). V was cut by 0 bases and J by 6 bases, with 6 bases left in between. The length of the CDR3 is 13 residues. Germline V CDR1 and CDR2: LGHNA, YNFKEQ. DNA for the CDR3: TGTGCCAGCAGCCAAGACAGGGCTCAGCCCCAGCATTTT. This translates into CASSQDRAQPQHF.

The rearrangement uses TRBV5-6 and TRBJ2-2, with 11 bases that match TRBD2. V gave up 4 bases and J gave up 5 bases; unmatched junction bases: 10. The CDR3 length is 17 residues. The germline gives CDR1 SGHDT, CDR2 YYEEEE. CDR3 amino acids: CASSAGTSGSGTGELFF. The CDR3 DNA reads as TGTGCCAGCAGCGCCGGGACTAGCGGTTCTGGGACCGGGGAGCTGTTTTTT.

The chain uses TRBV19 and TRBJ2-1, with TRBD2 matching 13 bases. This CDR3 region has 15 residues. Germline V lookup: CDR1 LNHDA, CDR2 SQIVND (reference sequence). The V segment lost 4 bases and the J segment 10 bases; nucleotides outside the gene matches: 7. The CDR3 region is CASSSGTSGIFEQFF. Written as DNA, the CDR3 is TGTGCCAGTAGTAGCGGGACTAGCGGGATATTCGAGCAGTTCTTC.

A note on this clone: Compared with germline, one end of the junction differs, possibly owing to a read error. The J gene is TRBJ1-1, the V gene TRBV24-1; perhaps TRBD1 as D (5 bases). The CDR3 length is 14 residues. Germline lookup yields CDR1 KGHDR and CDR2 SFDVKD. The CDR3: CATIDSGGDTEAFF. Here the CDR3 DNA reads TGTGCCACCATTGATTCCGGGGGTGACACTGAAGCTTTCTTT.

The rearrangement joins TRBV7-9 to TRBJ2-3; 7 nucleotides match TRBD2. V trimming: 2 bases; J trimming: 4 bases; junction bases outside the gene matches: 6. CDR3 length: 15 residues. Per the germline V gene, CDR1 is SEHNR and CDR2 is FQNEAQ (reference sequence). In DNA form, the CDR3 reads TGTGCCAGCAGCTTAAGGATAGCGGGCGCAGATACGCAGTATTTT. Protein sequence: CASSLRIAGADTQYF.

The J gene is TRBJ2-7, the V gene TRBV27; 11 bases line up with TRBD2. V shed 7 bases and J 5 bases; nucleotides not matched to a gene: 7. Germline V gene lookup returns CDR1 MNHEY and CDR2 SMNVEV (reference sequence). The CDR3 runs 14 residues. The CDR3 loop is CASTQLAGANEQYF. The CDR3 DNA reads as TGTGCCAGCACCCAACTAGCGGGAGCGAACGAGCAGTACTTC.

This clone has just a few counts. The rearrangement links TRBV15 to TRBJ2-1, with 12 bases fitting TRBD2. This CDR3 has 15 residues. The germline gives CDR1 LNHNV, CDR2 YYDKDF (reference sequence). V gave up 5 bases and J gave up 5 bases; unmatched junction bases: 4. CDR3 sequence reads: CATSGGLAGDNEQFF. CDR3 nucleotides: TGTGCCACCAGCGGGGGACTAGCGGGCGACAATGAGCAGTTCTTC.

The chain uses TRBV2 and TRBJ1-5; 7 nucleotides match TRBD1. CDR1 SNHLY and CDR2 FYNNEI come from the germline V gene. The CDR3 totals 14 residues. Germline trimming cut 6 bases from V and 4 bases from J; bases unmatched to any gene: 6. The CDR3 spells CASRDRMGNQPQHF. For the CDR3, the DNA is TGTGCCAGCAGGGACAGGATGGGAAATCAGCCCCAGCATTTT.

CDR3 in DNA: TGCAGCGTTGAGGACAGCTCCTACGAGCAGTACTTC. Its translation is CSVEDSSYEQYF. The J gene is TRBJ2-7, the V gene TRBV29-1, with a possible D match to TRBD1 (6 bases). Trimming pared 3 bases from V and 0 bases from J, leaving 6 bases between. The CDR3 spans 12 residues. The germline gives CDR1 SQVTM, CDR2 ANQGSEA.

CDR3 sequence reads: CASSTSRQGFGNTIYF. The DNA for the CDR3 is TGTGCCAGTAGTACCTCGAGGCAGGGGTTTGGAAACACCATATATTTT. The genes are TRBV19 and TRBJ1-3, with a weak D call TRBD1 (6 bases). The CDR3 covers 16 residues. Trimming took 4 bases from V and 3 from J, leaving 16 bases between them. Looked up from germline, CDR1 is LNHDA and CDR2 is SQIVND (reference sequence).

The CDR3 nucleotides are TGTGCCACAGGGGGCCGTAATGAAAAACTGTTTTTT. This gives the protein CATGGRNEKLFF. The chain joins TRBV3-1 (or the pseudogene TRBV3-2) to TRBJ1-4; 8 bases fit TRBD1. V was pared by 10 bases and J by 4 bases, with 2 bases of the junction left unmatched. The CDR3 loop spans 12 amino acids. Germline V gene sequence: CDR1 LGHDT, CDR2 YNNKEL (reference sequence).

The chain links TRBV28 to TRBJ1-4; tentatively, D is TRBD1 (6 bases). This CDR3 is built from 15 residues. The germline V and J ends were trimmed by 5 bases and 5 bases, with 15 bases remaining between them. Germline loops: CDR1 MDHEN, CDR2 SYDVKM. The CDR3 coding sequence is TGTGCCAGCAGTCTCCCCGGACAGATAAATGAAAAACTGTTTTTT. Translating it yields CASSLPGQINEKLFF.

The CDR3, as DNA: TGTGCCAGCAGTTGGGGGACAGGGACCTACAATGAGCAGTTCTTC. Translated, it gives CASSWGTGTYNEQFF. The chain uses TRBV6-2 or TRBV6-3 and TRBJ2-1, with 9 bases aligning to TRBD1. V lost 4 bases, J lost 2 bases, and 3 bases stayed unmatched. CDR3 size: 15 residues. CDR1 and CDR2 from the germline V gene are MNHEY and SVGEGT.

This chain joins TRBV4-2 and TRBJ2-4, with D maybe TRBD1 (8 bases). This CDR3 comprises 17 residues. Looked up from germline, CDR1 is LGHNA and CDR2 is YNFKEQ. The V gene lost 5 bases and the J gene lost 2 bases, with 19 bases spanning the gap. CDR3 loop: CASSFRQGRVSKNIQYF. CDR3 sequence (DNA): TGTGCCAGCAGCTTCCGACAGGGGAGGGTTTCCAAAAACATTCAGTACTTC.

This clone was observed a handful of times. The chain uses TRBV7-9 and TRBJ2-3; no firm D call. This CDR3 is 13 amino acids long. The V end lost 3 bases, the J end lost 2 bases, and 6 bases lay between the germline ends. The germline V gene encodes CDR1 SEHNR and CDR2 FQNEAQ (reference sequence). In DNA form, the CDR3 reads TGTGCCAGCAGCTTTGAACTCACAGATACGCAGTATTTT. Translation: CASSFELTDTQYF.

The sample holds a few counts of this clone. The V and J genes are TRBV7-9 and TRBJ1-1; maybe TRBD1 (5 bases). CDR1 is SEHNR, CDR2 FQNEAQ, per germline (reference sequence). The CDR3 covers 15 residues. V shed 4 bases and J shed 1 base, with 13 bases lying between them. CDR3 loop: CASSSMGLQNTEAFF. CDR3 DNA: TGTGCCAGCAGCTCTATGGGACTTCAGAACACTGAAGCTTTCTTT.

Regarding this clone: One junction end disagrees with the germline gene, perhaps due to a read error. The V gene is TRBV7-7, the J gene TRBJ2-2; TRBD2 matches at 10 bases. The CDR3 covers 19 residues. Germline CDR1 is SSHAT and CDR2 is FNYEAQ (reference sequence). This CDR3 is CASSLNGGLAGANIGELFF. For the CDR3, the DNA is TGTGCCAGCAGCTTAAACGGGGGGCTAGCGGGAGCGAACATCGGGGAGCTGTTTTTT.

The sample holds one count of this clone. Relative to the germline gene, one junction end is altered; a read error may explain this. The CDR3 reads CATRRLAGSSEQYF. Written as DNA, the CDR3 is TGTGCCACCAGGAGACTAGCGGGATCCTCCGAGCAGTACTTC. The chain combines TRBV24-1 with TRBJ2-7; 11 nucleotides line up with TRBD2. The CDR3 extends over 14 amino acids. CDR1 and CDR2 (germline): KGHDR, SFDVKD.

The V call is TRBV5-5, the J call TRBJ2-1; TRBD2 matches 7 bases. With 4 bases clipped from V and 7 bases from J, the junction kept 8 bases outside the gene matches. This CDR3 has 14 residues. CDR1 and CDR2 (germline): SGHKS, YYEKEE (reference sequence). The CDR3 here is CASSRSGLSNEQFF. The CDR3 DNA sequence: TGTGCCAGCAGCCGATCGGGACTATCGAATGAGCAGTTCTTC.

The chain recombines TRBV27 with TRBJ2-3, with 8 positions matching TRBD2. CDR1 and CDR2 (germline): MNHEY, SMNVEV (reference sequence). After removal of 7 bases from V and 0 bases from J, the junction contained 12 bases not matched to a gene. The CDR3 is 17 residues long. CDR3 sequence: CASTVTSGPTSTDTQYF. CDR3 sequence (DNA): TGTGCCAGCACCGTAACTAGCGGACCTACTAGCACAGATACGCAGTATTTT.

The genes are TRBV9 and TRBJ1-1, with D possibly TRBD1 on 6 matching bases. The length of the CDR3 is 13 residues. The germline V gene has CDR1 SGDLS and CDR2 YYNGEE. V lost 3 bases and J 2 bases, leaving 8 bases between the germline ends. CDR3: CASSEGVNTEAFF. CDR3 DNA: TGTGCCAGCAGCGAGGGGGTAAACACTGAAGCTTTCTTT.

The chain recombines TRBV28 with TRBJ2-7; 14 nucleotides match TRBD2. The ends lost 11 bases at V and 5 bases at J; junction bases unmatched: 11. Germline CDR1 MDHEN, CDR2 SYDVKM. The CDR3 loop spans 15 amino acids. The CDR3 loop is CAGSRTSGRSDEQYF. DNA for the CDR3: TGTGCCGGGTCTAGGACTAGCGGGAGGTCAGACGAGCAGTACTTC. The whole variable domain, filled in from reference TRBV28 and TRBJ2-7, reads DVKVTQSSRYLVKRTGEKVFLECVQDMDHENMFWYRQDPGLGLRLIYFSYDVKMKEKGDIPEGYSVSREKKERFSLILESASTNQTSMYLCAGSRTSGRSDEQYFGPGTRLTVT.